Detailed here is one T cell receptor (beta chain). The data derive from a study of B cell selection in AIRE deficiency. The regulatory T cell sort gate was CD4+CD25hiCD127low/negative. TCRdb's copy holds only in-frame clones and misses some; the assay was immunoSEQ multiplex PCR. The sample has roughly 4,900 clones; around 87% are singletons. V was pared by 3 bases and J by 7 bases, with 13 bases between. The germline gives CDR1 MNHEY, CDR2 SMNVEV (reference sequence). The CDR3 is 13 amino acids. V is TRBV27 and J is TRBJ2-7, with a weak D call TRBD1 (6 bases). The receptor comes from a human donor with AIRE deficiency. The specimen sequenced was Tregs sorted from PBMCs. The CDR3 here is CASSFLGAEEQYF. CDR3 sequence (DNA): TGTGCCAGCAGTTTTCTGGGGGCGGAAGAGCAGTACTTC.